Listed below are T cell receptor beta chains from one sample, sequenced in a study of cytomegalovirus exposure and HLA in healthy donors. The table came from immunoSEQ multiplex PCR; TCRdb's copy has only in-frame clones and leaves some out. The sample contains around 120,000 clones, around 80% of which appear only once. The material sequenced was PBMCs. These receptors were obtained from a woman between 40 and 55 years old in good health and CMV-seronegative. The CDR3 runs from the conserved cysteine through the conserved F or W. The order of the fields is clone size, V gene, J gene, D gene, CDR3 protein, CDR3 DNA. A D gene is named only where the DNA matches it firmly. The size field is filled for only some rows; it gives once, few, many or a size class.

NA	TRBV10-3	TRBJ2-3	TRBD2	CAISDGGGTDTQYF	TGTGCCATCAGTGACGGGGGAGGGACAGATACGCAGTATTTT
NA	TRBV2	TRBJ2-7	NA	CASSEGTAAFFSSYEQYF	TGTGCCAGCAGTGAAGGCACAGCTGCCTTTTTCAGCTCCTACGAGCAGTACTTC
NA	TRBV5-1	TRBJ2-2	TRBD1	CASKGQGDTGELFF	TGCGCCAGCAAGGGACAGGGGGATACCGGGGAGCTGTTTTTT
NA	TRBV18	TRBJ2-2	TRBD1	CASSPRQGADTGELFF	TGTGCCAGCTCACCACGCCAGGGGGCAGACACCGGGGAGCTGTTTTTT
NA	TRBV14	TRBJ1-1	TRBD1	CASSQRLQGKAFF	TGTGCCAGCAGCCAGCGCCTACAGGGGAAAGCTTTCTTT
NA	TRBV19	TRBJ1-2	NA	CASSIGRAGHTF	TGTGCCAGTAGTATTGGGCGTGCCGGCCACACCTTC
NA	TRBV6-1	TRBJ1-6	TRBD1	CAGQRTGTNSPLHF	TGTGCCGGACAGAGGACAGGCACTAATTCACCCCTCCACTTT
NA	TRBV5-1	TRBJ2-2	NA	CASSVVAATGELFF	TGCGCCAGTTCCGTAGTTGCGGCGACCGGGGAGCTGTTTTTT
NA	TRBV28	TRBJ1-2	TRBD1	CASSSGQGRIYGYTF	TGTGCCAGCAGTTCGGGACAGGGGAGAATCTATGGCTACACCTTC
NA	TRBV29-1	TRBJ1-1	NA	CSVEGAGDYFTEAFF	TGCAGCGTTGAGGGAGCGGGAGATTATTTCACTGAAGCTTTCTTT
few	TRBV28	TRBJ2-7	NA	CASSSDEQYF	TGTGCCTCCTCCTCTGACGAGCAGTACTTC